This T cell receptor (beta chain) was sequenced in a study of T cell responses to AZD1222 COVID-19 vaccine. The table came from immunoSEQ multiplex PCR; TCRdb's copy has only in-frame clones and leaves some out. Of 200,000 or so clones in the sample, about 94% were seen once. Trimming shortened V by 2 bases and J by 3 bases, and 8 bases separated the two germline ends. This CDR3 region has 13 residues. Pooling of second doses given at about 4 or about 12 weeks was done. This TCR derives from an adult who received the AZD1222 COVID-19 vaccine. Sequencing used peripheral blood, obtained 28 days after the second AZD1222 dose. The gene calls are TRBV12-3 or TRBV12-4 and TRBJ2-7; tentatively, D is TRBD1 (5 bases). CDR3 DNA: TGTGCCAGCAGTTTAAGGGGTATCTACGAGCAGTACTTC. It yields the protein CASSLRGIYEQYF.